This T cell receptor beta chain originates from a study of blood T cell repertoires in COVID-19. Only in-frame clones appear in the TCRdb table, and some are missing; sequencing was by immunoSEQ multiplex PCR. Of about 210,000 clones in the sample, around 82% were seen once. This clone was detected ten times or more. With 5 bases clipped from V and 6 bases from J, the junction kept 4 bases outside the gene matches. CDR3 length equals 13 residues. In germline, CDR1 is SGHTA, CDR2 FQGNSA. The chain uses TRBV7-2 and TRBJ1-1; 9 positions agree with TRBD1. Sequencing used peripheral blood. The sequence was collected from a woman between 40 and 50 years old with acute or convalescent COVID-19. The CDR3 spells CASSQQGAAEAFF. CDR3 nucleotides: TGTGCCAGCAGCCAACAGGGGGCAGCTGAAGCTTTCTTT.